Shown below are 16 T cell receptor beta chains from a single sample sequenced in a study of CXCR3-negative and CXCR3-positive naive CD8 T cells. UMI-tagged TRB cDNA libraries were built via 5' RACE. TCRdb re-called the 5' RACE reads; every CDR3 protein appears as one record, without DNA. This table lists 70,000 to 100,000 distinct CDR3 sequences. The sequenced sample consisted of naive CXCR3- CD8+ T cells from blood. The subset: CD45RO-CCR7+CD27+CD95- naive CD8+ T cells lacking CXCR3 (TNR3-). These TCRs come from a human donor in good health. Some clones in this sample may be carry-over from other donors' samples.

The chain links TRBV27 to TRBJ1-1. The germline V gene has CDR1 MNHEY and CDR2 SMNVEV (reference sequence). The CDR3 totals 13 residues. The CDR3 region is CASSLWISTEAFF.

V and J are TRBV14 and TRBJ2-7; TCRdb reports TRBD2, a call that lacks DNA to check it against. Germline CDR1 is SGHDN and CDR2 is FVKESK. This CDR3 spans 15 amino acids. CDR3 sequence: CASSQAWGLSYEQYF. Full variable domain (missing parts from reference TRBV14 and TRBJ2-7): EAGVTQFPSHSVIEKGQTVTLRCDPISGHDNLYWYRRVMGKEIKFLLHFVKESKQDESGMPNNRFLAERTGGTYSTLKVQPAELEDSGVYFCASSQAWGLSYEQYFGPGTRLTVT.

This CDR3 reads CASSWGLAGEETQYF. The V and J genes are TRBV5-1 and TRBJ2-5; checking the TCRdb D call of TRBD2 is not possible without DNA. Germline V CDR1 and CDR2: SGHRS, YFSETQ. The CDR3 contains 15 residues.

This chain connects TRBV6-6 to TRBJ2-7; no DNA is available, so the TRBD2 call from TCRdb remains unchecked. Germline V gene sequence: CDR1 MNHNY, CDR2 SVGAGI (reference sequence). CDR3 length equals 13 residues. The CDR3 here is CASSPAGGHEQYF.

The chain joins TRBV20-1 to TRBJ1-1; TCRdb's assignment of TRBD1 cannot be checked, as there is no DNA. Germline CDR1 DFQATT, CDR2 SNEGSKA (reference sequence). The CDR3 has 14 amino acids. CDR3 residues: CSARGLTENTEAFF.

The chain is built from TRBV6-6 and TRBJ2-7; as DNA is missing, the TRBD2 call by TCRdb cannot be tested. Germline CDR1 is MNHNY and CDR2 is SVGAGI (reference sequence). The CDR3 runs to 15 residues. The CDR3: CTSSYSWTSREEQYF.

The chain has TRBV6-6 and TRBJ2-1. Germline V gene data show CDR1 as MNHNY and CDR2 as SVGAGI (reference sequence). This CDR3 is 17 amino acids long. The CDR3 spells CASSYSVDRSSYNEQFF.

The chain combines TRBV29-1 with TRBJ2-1; TCRdb designates TRBD2, a call that cannot be tested without DNA. Germline CDR1 SQVTM, CDR2 ANQGSEA. The CDR3 length is 13 residues. The CDR3 reads CSATLLTYNEQFF.

This chain joins TRBV7-9 and TRBJ1-1; TCRdb picks TRBD1, but there is no DNA to check that call. The germline V gene encodes CDR1 SEHNR and CDR2 FQNEAQ (reference sequence). The CDR3 extends over 14 amino acids. CDR3 region: CASSLGTGVTEAFF.

The chain uses TRBV20-1 and TRBJ2-1; TCRdb outputs TRBD2, but without DNA this stays unchecked. Per the germline V gene, CDR1 is DFQATT and CDR2 is SNEGSKA (reference sequence). The CDR3 has 16 amino acids. This chain's CDR3 is CSARRLAESSYNEQFF.

The chain is built from TRBV7-9 and TRBJ1-2; the TCRdb call, TRBD1, lacks DNA for checking. Germline V gene sequence: CDR1 SEHNR, CDR2 FQNEAQ (reference sequence). The CDR3 extends over 17 amino acids. The chain's CDR3 is CASSSPVQGRPNYGYTF.

The CDR3 protein is CASSSSGRSYEQYF. The rearrangement links TRBV6-5 to TRBJ2-7; with no DNA, the TCRdb D assignment of TRBD2 cannot be verified. Germline CDR1 reads MNHEY; CDR2 reads SVGAGI. The CDR3 runs 14 residues.

The chain joins TRBV12-3 or TRBV12-4 to TRBJ1-2; TCRdb names TRBD1, which stays unverified in the absence of DNA. This CDR3 contains 12 residues. The chain's CDR3 is CATQRQYYGYTF.

The gene calls are TRBV6-2 or TRBV6-3 and TRBJ1-1. This CDR3 spans 13 amino acids. In germline, CDR1 is MNHEY, CDR2 SVGEGT. The CDR3 reads CASSYEENTEAFF.

The chain carries TRBV7-9 and TRBJ2-7. Germline V lookup: CDR1 SEHNR, CDR2 FQNEAQ (reference sequence). The CDR3 is 13 amino acids. The CDR3 protein is CASSFMDHYEQYF.

The chain couples TRBV6-5 to TRBJ2-1. Germline loops: CDR1 MNHEY, CDR2 SVGAGI. The CDR3 has 11 residues. The CDR3 loop is CASSYSDEQFF.